This TCR beta chain was profiled in a study of T cell repertoires in cytomegalovirus infection. Germline trimming cut 1 base from V and 6 bases from J; bases unmatched to any gene: 3. Germline lookup yields CDR1 SNHLY and CDR2 FYNNEI. The CDR3 runs to 13 residues. TCRdb passed the reads through MiXCR, listing each CDR3 protein once. The profile shows roughly 860,000 distinct CDR3 sequences, about 33% of them singletons. Study-wide results and caveats: HLA-C-restricted, CMV-specific TCR beta clonotypes were dominant ex vivo.

This clonotype was found many times. Its cognate antigen is unknown. The chain links TRBV2 to TRBJ2-7; 7 bases align to TRBD2. Source: cultured CD8+ T cells from PBMCs, taken from culture after CMV antigen stimulation. This sequence originates from a human donor in good health (CMV status not recorded). Some clones in this sample may be carry-over from other donors' samples. In nucleotides, the CDR3 is TGTGCCAGCAGTGAAGGACTAGCAGGCGAGCAGTACTTC. This sequence encodes CASSEGLAGEQYF.